The source of this T cell receptor beta chain is a study of blood T cell repertoires in COVID-19. Study in general: There were acute and convalescent COVID-19 samples, and they came from the United States, Italy and Spain.

The CDR3 sequence is 17 residues long. Seattle's cohort entered during active infection and was followed longitudinally. Source study methods: Nucleated cell counts were estimated from reference gene primer amplification. Sequenced by immunoSEQ multiplex PCR; TCRdb stores in-frame clones only, minus some. V and J calls and clone size follow that table, whereas D and trimming were derived from the DNA. Seen here are 150,000 to 200,000 clones, less than 90% observed once, and the top ten hold about 8.3%. The origin of this receptor is a woman in her 70s with COVID-19, enrolled during active disease. The chain couples TRBV21-1 to TRBJ1-2. TRBV21-1 is a listed pseudogene. Sequenced input: peripheral blood. CDR3 DNA sequence: TGTGCCAGCAGCAAAGATTGGCTGGAGGGAGTCAACTATGGCTACACCTTC. It specifies CASSKDWLEGVNYGYTF.